This T cell receptor beta chain was profiled in a study of graft-versus-host responses after intestinal transplantation. Study summary: All of the recipients had induction that used anti-thymocyte globulin, then tacrolimus and steroids for around 3 years.

About this clone: The antigen remains unidentified.

The CDR3 spans 19 residues. J lost 3 bases, V lost 5 bases, and 22 bases had no gene match. The germline gives CDR1 SEHNR, CDR2 FQNEAQ (reference sequence). Study conclusions and caveats: Allografts of one patient group, those with graft-donor T cell macrochimerism, had high graft-versus-host to host-versus-graft clonal ratios. Circulating GvH clone levels at their peak were associated with HvG declines (early post-transplant). Among recipient marrow samples, GvH clones were found; some appeared first in ileum or blood.

The protocol was immunoSEQ multiplex PCR, while the TCRdb copy is restricted to in-frame clones and leaves out a portion. The sample lists around 93,000 clones; 80% to 95% were seen once. This receptor was obtained from a human donor who received an intestinal transplant. V usage is TRBV7-9 and J usage is TRBJ2-7; 7 nucleotides line up with TRBD2. The specimen comprised unstimulated CD8+ T cells sorted from spleen or lymph node cells, sampled before intestinal transplant. In nucleotides, the CDR3 is TGTGCCAGCAGCCGGTGGGGAGCGGGAACCCATGACCCCGTCTACGAGCAGTACTTC. Amino acid sequence: CASSRWGAGTHDPVYEQYF.